A single sample is the source of the 21 T cell receptor beta chains below, sequenced in a study of blood T cell repertoires in COVID-19 (dated by TCRdb to the early 2020s). To prepare the library, the immunoSEQ multiplex PCR assay was applied. The source is immuneACCESS, and TCRdb retained only in-frame sequences with V and J called. Part of the clones is not carried over; for the studies checked, unresolved V genes explain less than half of this, and the remainder is unexplained. This sample has 350,000 to 550,000 clones in its table, and approximately 90% of those were observed once. The leading ten clones occupy roughly 2% of the sample. The specimen sequenced was PBMCs or T cells enriched from blood (not recorded which). These receptors were obtained from a young woman with acute COVID-19.

The rearrangement joins TRBV15 to TRBJ2-2; D gene uncertain. Germline V gene sequence: CDR1 LNHNV, CDR2 YYDKDF (reference sequence). V lost 0 bases and J 7 bases, leaving 6 bases between the germline ends. The CDR3 consists of 13 residues. CDR3 bases: TGTGCCACCAGCAGAGAGGGCCTCGGGGAGCTGTTTTTT. Protein sequence: CATSREGLGELFF.

This chain joins TRBV11-3 and TRBJ2-3, with a weak D call TRBD2 (5 bases). The CDR3 has 15 residues. From germline, CDR1 is SGHNT and CDR2 YENEEA. The V end was cut by 5 bases, the J end by 6 bases, with 18 bases between. CDR3 sequence: CASSPEGRASDTQYF. DNA for the CDR3: TGTGCCAGCAGCCCCGAGGGAAGGGCATCGGATACGCAGTATTTT.

The rearrangement uses TRBV27 and TRBJ2-7, with D perhaps matching TRBD2 (5 bases). Trimming pared 4 bases from V and 2 bases from J, leaving 6 bases between. Germline V CDR1 and CDR2: MNHEY, SMNVEV (reference sequence). The CDR3 extends over 12 amino acids. The CDR3 region has the DNA TGTGCCAGCAGTTCGACTACCTACGAGCAGTACTTC. As protein: CASSSTTYEQYF.

The chain couples TRBV5-1 to TRBJ1-2; D might be TRBD1 (6 bases). Trimming left V 4 bases short and J 9 bases short, with 16 bases between. The CDR3 has 13 residues. The germline V gene has CDR1 SGHRS and CDR2 YFSETQ. DNA for the CDR3: TGCGCCAGCAGCCAGGGGACGGAATCTAGCTACACCTTC. Amino acids: CASSQGTESSYTF.

The J gene is TRBJ1-5, the V gene TRBV28, with a tentative D call TRBD1 (5 bases). The germline V gene encodes CDR1 MDHEN and CDR2 SYDVKM. The V gene lost 6 bases and the J gene lost 5 bases, with 8 bases spanning the gap. The length of the CDR3 is 12 residues. The CDR3 loop reads CASRKGDQPQHF. The CDR3 DNA reads TGTGCCAGCAGAAAAGGGGATCAGCCCCAGCATTTT.

The chain is built from TRBV9 and TRBJ2-2; 13 bases are shared with TRBD2. This CDR3 region has 19 residues. Losses at the gene ends were 2 bases for V and 5 bases for J; bases not matched to a gene: 12. Germline CDR1 is SGDLS and CDR2 is YYNGEE. DNA for the CDR3: TGTGCCAGCAGCGTGGGACTAGCGGGACCTACCACGAGGACCGGGGAGCTGTTTTTT. This translates into CASSVGLAGPTTRTGELFF.

The genes are TRBV10-2 and TRBJ2-7; D is perhaps TRBD1 (5 bases). The germline V and J ends were trimmed by 4 bases and 2 bases, with 9 bases remaining between them. This CDR3 is 13 amino acids long. Germline CDR1 reads WSHSY; CDR2 reads SAAADI. CDR3 bases: TGCGCCAGCAGTGTGGGCAGGGCCTACGAGCAGTACTTC. Residues: CASSVGRAYEQYF.

CDR3 DNA: TGTGCCAGCAGCTTACTGGCGGGGCACACAGATACGCAGTATTTT. Amino acids: CASSLLAGHTDTQYF. The V call is TRBV7-2, the J call TRBJ2-3, with TRBD2 as a possible D gene (6 bases). CDR1 SGHTA and CDR2 FQGNSA come from the germline V gene. V gave up 2 bases and J gave up 2 bases, with 11 bases separating them. The length of the CDR3 is 15 residues. The whole variable domain, filled in from reference TRBV7-2 and TRBJ2-3, reads GAGVSQSPSNKVTEKGKDVELRCDPISGHTALYWYRQSLGQGLEFLIYFQGNSAPDKSGLPSDRFSAERTGGSVSTLTIQRTQQEDSAVYLCASSLLAGHTDTQYFGPGTRLTVL.

The V call is TRBV2, the J call TRBJ1-2, with TRBD1 matching over 7 bases. CDR3 length: 12 amino acids. V dropped 5 bases and J dropped 8; count of bases not matched to a gene: 5. Germline assignment: CDR1 SNHLY and CDR2 FYNNEI. This chain's CDR3 is CASSLTGHGYTF. The CDR3 DNA reads as TGTGCCAGCAGTCTGACAGGGCACGGCTACACCTTC.

The genes are TRBV11-2 and TRBJ2-7; D may be TRBD2 (5 bases). Germline loops: CDR1 SGHAT, CDR2 FQNNGV. This CDR3 region has 15 residues. Trimming pared 5 bases from V and 4 bases from J, leaving 18 bases between. CDR3 protein: CASSPRLNTGYEQYF. DNA of the CDR3: TGTGCCAGCAGCCCAAGATTAAATACGGGATACGAGCAGTACTTC.

This clone was observed a handful of times. The chain uses TRBV5-6 and TRBJ1-5; D is uncertain. Germline V lookup: CDR1 SGHDT, CDR2 YYEEEE. The CDR3 totals 14 residues. The V gene lost 4 bases and the J gene lost 4 bases, with 12 bases spanning the gap. CDR3 in DNA: TGTGCCAGCAGCCTTGGAGGGTCAAATCAGCCCCAGCATTTT. Translating gives CASSLGGSNQPQHF.

This clone came up once. The chain links TRBV5-4 to TRBJ2-1, with TRBD1 matching over 9 bases. The CDR3 covers 14 residues. The trim removed 4 bases at V and 6 bases at J, leaving 5 bases unmatched. CDR1 SGHNT and CDR2 YYREEE come from the germline V gene (reference sequence). The DNA for the CDR3 is TGTGCCAGCAGCAACCGGGACAGGGTCAATGAGCAGTTCTTC. Translated, it gives CASSNRDRVNEQFF.

Of note for this clone: At the DNA level, this CDR3 is encoded by other sequences in the same sample as well. The rearrangement joins TRBV18 to TRBJ2-7; 7 nucleotides match TRBD1. The CDR3 has 14 residues. Germline V gene sequence: CDR1 KGHSH, CDR2 LQKENI. J was trimmed by 2 bases and V by 3 bases; bases with no gene match: 4. The CDR3 spells CASSPDRATYEQYF. In DNA form, the CDR3 reads TGTGCCAGCTCACCCGACAGGGCGACCTACGAGCAGTACTTC.

V and J are TRBV4-1 and TRBJ2-3, with TRBD2 identical over 9 bases. The CDR3 sequence is 15 residues long. V shed 3 bases, J shed 3 bases, and the junction held 4 bases outside the gene matches. Germline V gene sequence: CDR1 MGHRA, CDR2 YSYEKL. CDR3 sequence (DNA): TGCGCCAGCAGCCAGGTTAGCGGGAGAACAGATACGCAGTATTTT. Its translation: CASSQVSGRTDTQYF.

This clone appeared a single time. The gene calls are TRBV2 and TRBJ1-2, with unresolved D. The V and J ends lost 7 bases and 6 bases respectively, with 12 bases between them. In germline, CDR1 is SNHLY, CDR2 FYNNEI. The CDR3 contains 12 residues. In nucleotides, the CDR3 is TGTGCCAGCACTCCTGGCGGGGATGGCTACACCTTC. Translated: CASTPGGDGYTF.

Here the CDR3 reads CASSQQTTGGDYGYTF. The CDR3 DNA sequence: TGCGCCAGCAGCCAACAAACTACAGGGGGTGACTATGGCTACACCTTC. This chain joins TRBV4-1 and TRBJ1-2, with 8 bases aligning to TRBD1. Germline trimming cut 2 bases from V and 3 bases from J; bases unmatched to any gene: 8. Germline CDR1 is MGHRA and CDR2 is YSYEKL. The CDR3 is 16 amino acids.

V gene TRBV19 combines with J gene TRBJ1-1; the D is unclear. The V end was cut by 6 bases, the J end by 1 base, with 12 bases between. This CDR3 has 14 amino acids. CDR1 is LNHDA and CDR2 is SQIVND in the germline V gene (reference sequence). The CDR3 sequence is CASSPRLENTEAFF. In DNA, the CDR3 is TGTGCCAGTAGCCCCCGACTTGAGAACACTGAAGCTTTCTTT. Based on the CDR3 plus reference TRBV19 and TRBJ1-1, the full variable domain is DGGITQSPKYLFRKEGQNVTLSCEQNLNHDAMYWYRQDPGQGLRLIYYSQIVNDFQKGDIAEGYSVSREKKESFPLTVTSAQKNPTAFYLCASSPRLENTEAFFGQGTRLTVV.

This sequence joins TRBV7-9 and TRBJ1-1; no clear D gene. The CDR3 covers 12 residues. Germline CDR1 SEHNR, CDR2 FQNEAQ (reference sequence). Trimming removed 1 base at V and 8 bases at J, with 8 bases between. In DNA, the CDR3 is TGTGCCAGCAGCTTAGATCTGACAGAAGCTTTCTTT. Amino acids: CASSLDLTEAFF.

The sample holds a few counts of this clone. V and J are TRBV28 and TRBJ1-2; 7 positions agree with TRBD1. In germline, CDR1 is MDHEN, CDR2 SYDVKM. The CDR3 runs to 16 residues. V shed 2 bases, J shed 0 bases, and the junction held 6 bases outside the gene matches. CDR3: CASSLDRVRANYGYTF. The CDR3 region has the DNA TGTGCCAGCAGTTTAGACAGGGTTCGAGCTAACTATGGCTACACCTTC.

This chain links TRBV7-6 with TRBJ2-3, with TRBD2 matching over 8 bases. The CDR3 runs 17 residues. Trimming took 0 bases from V and 6 from J; bases not matched to a gene: 11. Germline CDR1 reads SGHVS; CDR2 reads FNYEAQ. The CDR3 loop reads CASSLALRGATPDTQYF. In DNA form, the CDR3 reads TGTGCCAGCAGCTTAGCTCTGCGGGGGGCCACTCCGGATACGCAGTATTTT.

This clone appeared once. The J gene is TRBJ1-4, the V gene TRBV11-2; D perhaps matches TRBD1 (5 bases). Deletions cut 2 bases from V and 0 bases from J, with 10 bases between. Germline V gene sequence: CDR1 SGHAT, CDR2 FQNNGV. This CDR3 has 16 residues. This CDR3 reads CASSLFWGATNEKLFF. In nucleotides, the CDR3 is TGTGCCAGCAGCTTATTCTGGGGGGCAACTAATGAAAAACTGTTTTTT.